The source of this T cell receptor beta chain is a study of naive and memory T cell subsets. The SP2 primer and nested alpha and beta constant region primers amplified ligated cDNA in four rounds. TCRdb processed the 5' RACE reads anew with MiXCR; each CDR3 protein has one entry. The table has 55,000 to 65,000 distinct CDR3 sequences, roughly 8.1% seen once; the top ten hold 15% to 20%. An oligonucleotide containing a UMI was ligated to the 3' end of TCR cDNA. Losses at the gene ends were 4 bases for V and 2 bases for J; bases not matched to a gene: 5. Germline V gene data show CDR1 as SGHDT and CDR2 as YYEEEE. The CDR3 extends over 16 amino acids.

The chain employs TRBV5-6 and TRBJ2-1; TRBD1 matches at 11 bases. The TCR comes from a female donor in good health. The CDR3 spells CASSRGQGAPYNEQFF. CDR3 sequence (DNA): TGTGCCAGCAGCCGAGGACAGGGGGCACCCTACAATGAGCAGTTCTTC.